Listed below are T cell receptor beta chains from one sample, sequenced in a study of blood T cell repertoires in COVID-19. TCRdb's copy holds only in-frame clones and misses some; the assay was immunoSEQ multiplex PCR. Here the sample spans about 69,000 clones, 75% to 90% being singletons. The sequencing input was peripheral blood. Receptor source: a man under 40 with acute or convalescent COVID-19. The CDR3 runs from the conserved cysteine through the conserved F or W. The D gene is left open where the match is weak. Size tells how often a clone was seen (once, few, many) or the class of an expanded clone, and some rows leave it out.

TRBV2	-	few	TRBJ1-1	CASSESGPRVEAFF	TGTGCCAGCAGTGAGTCGGGCCCGCGGGTTGAAGCTTTCTTT
TRBV28	TRBD1	-	TRBJ1-3	CASSLQGFGGNTIYF	TGTGCCAGCAGCTTACAGGGGTTTGGTGGAAACACCATATATTTT
TRBV7-9	TRBD1	-	TRBJ2-5	CASSSDRGRGETQYF	TGTGCCAGCAGCTCAGACAGGGGGAGGGGAGAGACCCAGTACTTC
TRBV6-5	TRBD1	-	TRBJ2-1	CASSYPGQGGEQFF	TGTGCCAGCAGTTACCCGGGACAGGGAGGGGAGCAGTTCTTC
TRBV18	-	once	TRBJ2-5	CASSPRQESQYF	TGTGCCAGCTCACCACGCCAAGAGTCCCAGTACTTC
TRBV30	-	once	TRBJ1-3	CAWSVLGGAGNTIYF	TGTGCCTGGAGTGTACTAGGTGGGGCTGGAAACACCATATATTTT
TRBV7-8	-	-	TRBJ2-2	CASSLRGQVTGELFF	TGTGCCAGCAGCTTAAGAGGGCAGGTCACCGGGGAGCTGTTTTTT
TRBV30	-	few	TRBJ1-5	CAWSRGARQPQHF	TGTGCCTGGAGTCGGGGGGCACGACAGCCCCAGCATTTT
TRBV6-2/TRBV6-3	-	-	TRBJ1-2	CASSYLHSRYYGYTF	TGTGCCAGCAGTTACTTGCACTCTCGGTACTATGGCTACACCTTC
TRBV4-2	TRBD2	-	TRBJ2-2	CASSLWTSGDTGELFF	TGTGCCAGCAGCCTTTGGACTAGCGGGGACACCGGGGAGCTGTTTTTT
TRBV9	TRBD1	-	TRBJ1-4	CASSSGTGEKLFF	TGTGCCAGCAGCTCAGGGACAGGGGAAAAACTGTTTTTT
TRBV12-5	-	-	TRBJ2-5	CASGLVLIAGQQETQYF	TGTGCTAGTGGTTTGGTCCTTATAGCGGGACAGCAAGAGACCCAGTACTTC
TRBV7-9	TRBD1	-	TRBJ1-5	CASSPTGFQPQHF	TGTGCCAGCAGCCCGACAGGGTTCCAGCCCCAGCATTTT
TRBV29-1	-	-	TRBJ2-7	CSVEGLANTYEQYF	TGCAGCGTTGAAGGGCTAGCAAACACCTACGAGCAGTACTTC
TRBV4-1	-	-	TRBJ1-5	CASSQADRSNQPQHF	TGCGCCAGCAGCCAAGCCGACAGGAGCAATCAGCCCCAGCATTTT
TRBV25-1	-	-	TRBJ1-6	CASSTNRGTTMSPLHF	TGTGCCAGCAGTACAAACCGGGGAACTACGATGTCACCCCTCCACTTT
TRBV3-1/TRBV3-2	TRBD1	-	TRBJ2-7	CASSQGRDRDPFEQYF	TGTGCCAGCAGCCAAGGCCGGGACAGGGATCCCTTCGAGCAGTACTTC
TRBV5-5	-	-	TRBJ1-1	CASSRTGQNTEAFF	TGTGCCAGCAGCCGCACGGGACAGAACACTGAAGCTTTCTTT